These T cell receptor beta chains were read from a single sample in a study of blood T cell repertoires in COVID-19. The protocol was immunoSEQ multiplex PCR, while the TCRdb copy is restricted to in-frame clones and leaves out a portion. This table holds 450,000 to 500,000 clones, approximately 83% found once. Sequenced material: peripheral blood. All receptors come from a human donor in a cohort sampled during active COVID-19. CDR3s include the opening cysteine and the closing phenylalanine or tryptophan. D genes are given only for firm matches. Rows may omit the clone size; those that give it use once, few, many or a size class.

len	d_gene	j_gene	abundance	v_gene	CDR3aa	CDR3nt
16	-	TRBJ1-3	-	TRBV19	CASSIGPTVSGNTIYF	TGTGCCAGTAGTATAGGACCGACAGTCTCTGGAAACACCATATATTTT
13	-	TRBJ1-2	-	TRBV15	CATREGANYGYTF	TGTGCCACCCGCGAGGGAGCTAACTATGGCTACACCTTC
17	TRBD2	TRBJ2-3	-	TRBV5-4	CASSPGLAGGRGDTQYF	TGTGCCAGCAGCCCTGGACTAGCGGGAGGGCGAGGAGATACGCAGTATTTT
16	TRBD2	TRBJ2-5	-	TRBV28	CASSLWGLAVGETQYF	TGTGCCAGCAGTTTATGGGGACTAGCGGTGGGGGAGACCCAGTACTTC
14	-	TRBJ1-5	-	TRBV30	CAWMEGQGNQPQHF	TGTGCCTGGATGGAGGGGCAGGGCAATCAGCCCCAGCATTTT
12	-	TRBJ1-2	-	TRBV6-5	CASTALGGGYTF	TGTGCCAGCACAGCGTTGGGGGGTGGCTACACCTTC
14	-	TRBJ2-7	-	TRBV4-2	CASSQDLGSYEQYF	TGTGCCAGCAGCCAAGATCTAGGCAGCTACGAGCAGTACTTC
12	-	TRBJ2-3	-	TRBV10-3	CAISESTDTQYF	TGTGCCATCAGTGAATCAACAGATACGCAGTATTTT
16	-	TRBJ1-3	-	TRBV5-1	CASSALMGASGNTIYF	TGCGCCAGCAGCGCCCTCATGGGAGCCTCTGGAAACACCATATATTTT
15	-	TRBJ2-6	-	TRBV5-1	CASSYARVGANVLTF	TGCGCCAGCAGCTATGCCCGAGTGGGGGCCAACGTCCTGACTTTC
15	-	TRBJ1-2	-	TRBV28	CASSIQGGNNYGYTF	TGTGCCAGCAGTATCCAGGGAGGAAATAATTATGGCTACACCTTC
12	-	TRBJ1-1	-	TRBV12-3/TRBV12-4	CASSLERGSAFF	TGTGCCAGCAGTTTAGAACGCGGGAGTGCTTTCTTT
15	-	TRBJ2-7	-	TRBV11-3	CASSLGAGDNYEQYF	TGTGCCAGCAGCTTAGGGGCAGGGGATAACTACGAGCAGTACTTC
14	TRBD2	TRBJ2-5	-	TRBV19	CASSIASGQETQYF	TGTGCCAGTAGTATCGCTAGCGGCCAAGAGACCCAGTACTTC
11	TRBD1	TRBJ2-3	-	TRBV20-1	CSAPLGTAQYF	TGCAGTGCCCCACTCGGGACAGCGCAGTATTTT
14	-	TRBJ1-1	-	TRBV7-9	CASSFRSGGTEAFF	TGTGCCAGCAGCTTCCGTTCGGGGGGGACTGAAGCTTTCTTT
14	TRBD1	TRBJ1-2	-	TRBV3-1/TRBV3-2	CASSHDDRGQGYTF	TGTGCCAGCAGCCATGATGACAGGGGGCAGGGCTACACCTTC
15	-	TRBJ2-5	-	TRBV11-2	CASSLEGAEGETQYF	TGTGCCAGCAGCTTGGAGGGGGCCGAGGGTGAGACCCAGTACTTC
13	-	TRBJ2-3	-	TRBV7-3	CASSLSGADTQYF	TGTGCCAGCAGCTTAAGCGGGGCAGATACGCAGTATTTT
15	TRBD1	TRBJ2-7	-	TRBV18	CASSPRPGQGWEQYF	TGTGCCAGCTCACCACGCCCGGGACAGGGGTGGGAGCAGTACTTC
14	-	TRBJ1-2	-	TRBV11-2	CASSLVRGNYGYTF	TGTGCCAGCAGCTTAGTCAGGGGTAACTATGGCTACACCTTC
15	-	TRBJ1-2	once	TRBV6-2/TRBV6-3	CASSLTLGQRYGYTF	TGTGCCAGCAGCCTTACTCTAGGACAGAGATATGGCTACACCTTC
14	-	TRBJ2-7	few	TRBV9	CASSPPGIDDEQYF	TGTGCCAGCAGCCCCCCGGGTATCGACGACGAGCAGTACTTC
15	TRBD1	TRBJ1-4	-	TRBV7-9	CASSRTGPTNEKLFF	TGTGCCAGCAGCCGGACAGGGCCAACTAATGAAAAACTGTTTTTT
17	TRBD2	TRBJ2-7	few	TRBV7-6	CASSFGTSGSQSYEQYF	TGTGCCAGCAGCTTCGGGACTAGCGGGAGTCAATCCTACGAGCAGTACTTC
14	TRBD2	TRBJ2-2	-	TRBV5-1	CASSSGSPTGELFF	TGCGCCAGTAGTAGCGGGAGCCCCACCGGGGAGCTGTTTTTT
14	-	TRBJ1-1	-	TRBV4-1	CASSQVGGNTEAFF	TGCGCCAGCAGCCAGGTAGGGGGGAACACTGAAGCTTTCTTT
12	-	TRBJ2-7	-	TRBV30	CAWSSGAYEQYF	TGTGCCTGGAGTTCGGGAGCCTACGAGCAGTACTTC
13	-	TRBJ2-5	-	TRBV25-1	CASSEFSSETQYF	TGTGCCAGCAGTGAATTTAGCTCCGAGACCCAGTACTTC
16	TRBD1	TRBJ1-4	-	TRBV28	CASSFFTGGRYEKLFF	TGTGCCAGCAGTTTTTTTACAGGGGGCAGGTATGAAAAACTGTTTTTT
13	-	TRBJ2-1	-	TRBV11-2	CASSLDSYNEQFF	TGTGCCAGCAGCTTAGACAGCTACAATGAGCAGTTCTTC
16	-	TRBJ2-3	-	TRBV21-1	CASRRGKGQVADTQYF	TGTGCCAGCAGAAGAGGGAAGGGACAGGTAGCAGATACGCAGTATTTT
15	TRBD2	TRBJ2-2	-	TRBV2	CASSAASGNTGELFF	TGTGCCAGCAGTGCGGCTAGCGGAAACACCGGGGAGCTGTTTTTT
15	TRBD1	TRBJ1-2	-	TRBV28	CASSLRDRSVYGYTF	TGTGCCAGCAGCCTACGGGACAGATCCGTTTATGGCTACACCTTC
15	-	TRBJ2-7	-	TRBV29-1	CSVVIPNPGTYEQYF	TGCAGCGTTGTGATCCCTAACCCGGGGACCTACGAGCAGTACTTC
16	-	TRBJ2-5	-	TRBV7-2	CASSLAYAGGQETQYF	TGTGCCAGCAGCTTAGCGTACGCGGGCGGTCAAGAGACCCAGTACTTC
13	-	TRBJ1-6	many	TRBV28	CASSPQQNSPLHF	TGTGCCAGCAGTCCCCAACAGAATTCACCCCTCCACTTT
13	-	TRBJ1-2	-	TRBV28	CASRLTENYGYTF	TGTGCCAGCAGACTCACAGAGAACTATGGCTACACCTTC
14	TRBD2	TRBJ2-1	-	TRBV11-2	CASSFEREGNEQFF	TGTGCCAGCAGCTTCGAACGGGAGGGGAATGAGCAGTTCTTC
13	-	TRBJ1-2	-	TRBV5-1	CASSFDRTYGYTF	TGCGCCAGCAGCTTTGACAGAACCTATGGCTACACCTTC
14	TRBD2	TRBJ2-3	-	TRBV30	CAWSGGGGSDTQYF	TGTGCCTGGAGTGGTGGGGGAGGGTCAGATACGCAGTATTTT
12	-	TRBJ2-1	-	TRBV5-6	CASSWWGENPFF	TGTGCCAGCAGCTGGTGGGGGGAGAACCCGTTCTTC
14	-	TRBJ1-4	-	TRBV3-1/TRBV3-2	CASSPAGVNEKLFF	TGTGCCAGCAGCCCGGCAGGGGTTAATGAAAAACTGTTTTTT
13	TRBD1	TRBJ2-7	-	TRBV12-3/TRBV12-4	CASSWTGSYEQYF	TGTGCCAGCAGTTGGACAGGTTCCTACGAGCAGTACTTC
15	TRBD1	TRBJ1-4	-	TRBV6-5	CASSLLGQVNEKLFF	TGTGCCAGCAGTTTGCTGGGACAGGTTAATGAAAAACTGTTTTTT
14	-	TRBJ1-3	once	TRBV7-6	CASSLQGSGNTIYF	TGTGCCAGCAGTTTACAGGGCTCTGGAAACACCATATATTTT
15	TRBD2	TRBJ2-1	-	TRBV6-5	CASSPSGSSYNEQFF	TGTGCCAGCAGTCCTAGCGGGAGCTCCTACAATGAGCAGTTCTTC
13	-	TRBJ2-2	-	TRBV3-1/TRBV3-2	CASSQVANGELFF	TGTGCCAGCAGCCAAGTTGCTAACGGGGAGCTGTTTTTT